The clone carrying this T cell receptor (beta chain) is deemed medium-sized (0.01 to 0.1%). Its target is not known. The library protocol tagged each TCR cDNA with a unique molecular identifier. TCRdb called the 5' RACE reads again in MiXCR, with one record for every CDR3 protein. The sample yields approximately 2,000 distinct CDR3 sequences, over 7% seen once. These data come from a study of spatial heterogeneity in lung cancer. Background on the study: Alpha-chain sequences were consistently detected less often than beta-chain sequences. TCR transcript abundance in tumor regions was strongly correlated with the T cell module score obtained from matched bulk RNA-seq. Averaged across combinations, each unique TCR and UMI pairing appeared more than ten times in raw reads, which were uncorrected.

Study-wide results and limits: Counts of expanded alpha and beta TCRs within tumors tracked the tumor nonsynonymous mutation count.

The time point was: sample taken at primary tumor resection. Trimming took 0 bases from V and 8 from J; bases not matched to a gene: 3. Germline V gene sequence: CDR1 LGHNA, CDR2 YNFKEQ. This CDR3 spans 14 amino acids. The receptor was derived from a female donor with early-stage non-small cell lung cancer. The specimen comprised lung tumor tissue, sampled at surgery. The chain employs TRBV4-2 and TRBJ2-1; 8 bases align to TRBD1. CDR3 amino acids: CASSQDRGRDEQFF. The CDR3 coding sequence is TGTGCCAGCAGCCAAGACAGGGGGCGTGATGAGCAGTTCTTC.